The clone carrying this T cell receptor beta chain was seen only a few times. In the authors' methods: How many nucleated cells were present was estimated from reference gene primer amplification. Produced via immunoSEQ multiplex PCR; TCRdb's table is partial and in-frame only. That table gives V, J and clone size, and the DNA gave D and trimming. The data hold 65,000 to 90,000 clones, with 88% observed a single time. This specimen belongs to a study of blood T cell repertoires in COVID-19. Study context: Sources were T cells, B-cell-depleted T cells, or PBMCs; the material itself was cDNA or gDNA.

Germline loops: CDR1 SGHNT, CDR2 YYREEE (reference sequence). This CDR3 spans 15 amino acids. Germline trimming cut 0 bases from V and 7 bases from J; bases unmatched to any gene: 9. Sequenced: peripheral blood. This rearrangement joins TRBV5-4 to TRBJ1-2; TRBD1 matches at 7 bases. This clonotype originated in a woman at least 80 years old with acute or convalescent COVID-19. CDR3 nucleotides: TGTGCCAGCAGCTTGGAGGGGGCGCGGGGTATTGGCTACACCTTC. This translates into CASSLEGARGIGYTF.